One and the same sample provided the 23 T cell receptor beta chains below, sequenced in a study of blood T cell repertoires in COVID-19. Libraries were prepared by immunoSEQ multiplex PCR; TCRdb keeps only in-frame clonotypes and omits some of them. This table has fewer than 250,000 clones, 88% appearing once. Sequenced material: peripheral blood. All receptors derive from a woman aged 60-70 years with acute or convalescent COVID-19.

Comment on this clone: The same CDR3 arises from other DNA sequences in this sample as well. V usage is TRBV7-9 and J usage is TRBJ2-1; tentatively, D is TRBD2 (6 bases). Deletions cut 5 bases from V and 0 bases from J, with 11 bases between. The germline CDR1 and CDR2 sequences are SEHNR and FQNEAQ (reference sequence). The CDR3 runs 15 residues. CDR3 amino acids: CASSRSGSSYNEQFF. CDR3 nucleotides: TGTGCCAGCAGCCGTAGCGGAAGCTCCTACAATGAGCAGTTCTTC.

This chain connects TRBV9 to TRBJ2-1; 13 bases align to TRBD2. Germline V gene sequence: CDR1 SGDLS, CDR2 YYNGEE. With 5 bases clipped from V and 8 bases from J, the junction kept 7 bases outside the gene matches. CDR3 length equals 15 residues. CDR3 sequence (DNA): TGTGCCAGCAGTTGGACTAGCGGGGGAAGGGATGAGCAGTTCTTC. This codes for CASSWTSGGRDEQFF.

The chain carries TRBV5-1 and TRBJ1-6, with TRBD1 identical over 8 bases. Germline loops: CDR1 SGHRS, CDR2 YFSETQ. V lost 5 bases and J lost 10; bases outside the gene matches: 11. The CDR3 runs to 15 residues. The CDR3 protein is CASRPNQGAGSPLHF. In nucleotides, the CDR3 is TGCGCCAGCAGGCCGAATCAGGGGGCTGGGTCACCCCTCCACTTT.

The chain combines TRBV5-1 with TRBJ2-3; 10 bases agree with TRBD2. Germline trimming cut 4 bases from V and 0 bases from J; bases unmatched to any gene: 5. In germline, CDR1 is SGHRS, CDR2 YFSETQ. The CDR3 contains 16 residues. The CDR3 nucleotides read TGCGCCAGCAGCACTGGGACTAGCGTGAGCACAGATACGCAGTATTTT. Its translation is CASSTGTSVSTDTQYF.

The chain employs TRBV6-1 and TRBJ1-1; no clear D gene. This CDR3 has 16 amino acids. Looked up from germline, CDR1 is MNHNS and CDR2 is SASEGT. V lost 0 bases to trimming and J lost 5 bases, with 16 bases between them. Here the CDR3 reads CASSEALQKHGTEAFF. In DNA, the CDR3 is TGTGCCAGCAGTGAAGCGCTACAGAAGCACGGTACTGAAGCTTTCTTT.

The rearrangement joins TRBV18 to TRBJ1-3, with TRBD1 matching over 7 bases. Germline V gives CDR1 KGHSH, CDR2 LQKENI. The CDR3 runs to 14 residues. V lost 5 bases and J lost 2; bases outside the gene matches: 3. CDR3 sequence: CASSNDRAGNTIYF. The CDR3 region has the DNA TGTGCCAGCTCAAATGACAGGGCTGGAAACACCATATATTTT.

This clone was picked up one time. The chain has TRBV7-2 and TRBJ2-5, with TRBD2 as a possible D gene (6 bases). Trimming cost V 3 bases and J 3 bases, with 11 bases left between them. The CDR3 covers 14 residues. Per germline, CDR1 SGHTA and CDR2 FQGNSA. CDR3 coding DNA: TGTGCCAGCAGCTTCTCTAGGACTAAAGAGACCCAGTACTTC. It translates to CASSFSRTKETQYF.

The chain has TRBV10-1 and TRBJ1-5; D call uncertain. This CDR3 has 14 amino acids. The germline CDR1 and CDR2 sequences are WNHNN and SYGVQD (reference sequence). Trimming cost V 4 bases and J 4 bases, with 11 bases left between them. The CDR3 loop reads CASSAGSVNQPQHF. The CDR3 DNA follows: TGCGCCAGCAGTGCAGGATCCGTGAATCAGCCCCAGCATTTT.

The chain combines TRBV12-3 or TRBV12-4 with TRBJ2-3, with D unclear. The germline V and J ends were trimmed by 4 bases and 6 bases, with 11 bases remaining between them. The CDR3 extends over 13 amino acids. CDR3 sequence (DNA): TGTGCCAGCAGTTCAGGTCGCTTCGATACGCAGTATTTT. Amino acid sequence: CASSSGRFDTQYF.

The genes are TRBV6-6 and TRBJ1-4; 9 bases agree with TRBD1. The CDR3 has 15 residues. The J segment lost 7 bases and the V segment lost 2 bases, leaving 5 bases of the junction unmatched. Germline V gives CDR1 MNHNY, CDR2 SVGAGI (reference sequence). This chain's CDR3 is CASSYGGTGPEKLFF. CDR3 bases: TGTGCCAGCAGTTACGGTGGGACAGGGCCTGAAAAACTGTTTTTT.

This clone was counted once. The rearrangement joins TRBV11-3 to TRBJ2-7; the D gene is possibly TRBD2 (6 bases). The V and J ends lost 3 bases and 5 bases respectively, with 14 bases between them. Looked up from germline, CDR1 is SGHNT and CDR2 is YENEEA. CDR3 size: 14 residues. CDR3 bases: TGTGCCAGCAGCTTCGGTGGAGGGGTCCACGAGCAGTACTTC. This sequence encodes CASSFGGGVHEQYF.

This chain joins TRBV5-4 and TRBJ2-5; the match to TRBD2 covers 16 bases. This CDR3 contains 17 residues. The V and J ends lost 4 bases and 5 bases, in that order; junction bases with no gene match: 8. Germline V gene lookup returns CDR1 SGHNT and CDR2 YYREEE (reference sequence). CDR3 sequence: CASSPGTSGRATETQYF. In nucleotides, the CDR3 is TGTGCCAGCAGCCCTGGGACTAGCGGGAGGGCCACCGAGACCCAGTACTTC.

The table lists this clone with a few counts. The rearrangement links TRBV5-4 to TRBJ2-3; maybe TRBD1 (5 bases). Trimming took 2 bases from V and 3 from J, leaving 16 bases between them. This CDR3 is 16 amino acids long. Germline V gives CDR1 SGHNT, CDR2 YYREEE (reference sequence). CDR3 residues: CASSFSQRRGTDTQYF. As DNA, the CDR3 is TGTGCCAGCAGCTTCTCCCAACGAAGGGGAACAGATACGCAGTATTTT.

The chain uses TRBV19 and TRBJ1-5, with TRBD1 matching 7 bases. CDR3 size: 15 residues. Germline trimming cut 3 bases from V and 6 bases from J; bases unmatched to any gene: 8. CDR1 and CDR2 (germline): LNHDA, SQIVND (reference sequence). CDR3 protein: CASSISGGLVQPQHF. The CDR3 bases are TGTGCCAGTAGTATCTCAGGGGGATTAGTTCAGCCCCAGCATTTT.

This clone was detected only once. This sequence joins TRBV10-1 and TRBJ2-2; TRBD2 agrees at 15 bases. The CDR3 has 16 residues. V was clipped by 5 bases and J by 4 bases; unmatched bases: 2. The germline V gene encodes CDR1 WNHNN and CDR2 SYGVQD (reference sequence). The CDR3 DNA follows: TGCGCCAGCAGTCGGACTAGCGGGGGGGCCACCGGGGAGCTGTTTTTT. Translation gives CASSRTSGGATGELFF.

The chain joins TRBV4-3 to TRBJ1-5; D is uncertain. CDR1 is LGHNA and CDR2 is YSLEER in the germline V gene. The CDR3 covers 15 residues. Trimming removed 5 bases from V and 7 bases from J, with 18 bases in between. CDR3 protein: CASSTSLAGWQPQHF. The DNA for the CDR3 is TGCGCCAGCAGCACAAGTTTGGCGGGGTGGCAGCCCCAGCATTTT.

This CDR3 is CASSQGGITNEKLFF. As DNA, the CDR3 is TGTGCCAGCTCACAAGGGGGAATTACTAATGAAAAACTGTTTTTT. J is TRBJ1-4 and V is TRBV18; a possible D gene is TRBD1 (6 bases). The germline gives CDR1 KGHSH, CDR2 LQKENI. Trimming removed 4 bases from V and 2 bases from J, with 11 bases in between. The CDR3 is 15 residues long.

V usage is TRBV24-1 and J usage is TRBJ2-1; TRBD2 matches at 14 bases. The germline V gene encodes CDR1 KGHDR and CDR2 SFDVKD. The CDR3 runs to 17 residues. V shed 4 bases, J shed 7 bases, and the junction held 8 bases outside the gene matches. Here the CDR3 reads CATSDLGTSGSSNEQFF. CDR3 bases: TGTGCCACCAGTGACCTGGGGACTAGCGGGAGCAGTAATGAGCAGTTCTTC.

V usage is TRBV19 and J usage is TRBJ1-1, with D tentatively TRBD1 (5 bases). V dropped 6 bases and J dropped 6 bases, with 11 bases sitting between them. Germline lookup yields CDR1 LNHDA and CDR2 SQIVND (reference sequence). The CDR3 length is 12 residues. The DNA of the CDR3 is TGTGCCAGTAGCCCTGGGGCCTCTGAAGCTTTCTTT. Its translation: CASSPGASEAFF.

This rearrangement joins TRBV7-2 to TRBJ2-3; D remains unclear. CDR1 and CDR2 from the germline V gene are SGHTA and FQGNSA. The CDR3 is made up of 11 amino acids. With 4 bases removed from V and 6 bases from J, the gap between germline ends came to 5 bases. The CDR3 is CASSSHDTQYF. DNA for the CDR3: TGTGCCAGCAGCTCACATGATACGCAGTATTTT.

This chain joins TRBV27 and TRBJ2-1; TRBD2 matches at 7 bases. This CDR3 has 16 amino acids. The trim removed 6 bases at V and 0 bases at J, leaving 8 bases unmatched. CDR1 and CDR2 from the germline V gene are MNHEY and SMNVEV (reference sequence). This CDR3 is CASRPFGGSSYNEQFF. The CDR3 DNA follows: TGTGCCAGCAGACCTTTTGGCGGGAGCTCCTACAATGAGCAGTTCTTC.

In nucleotides, the CDR3 is TGTGCCAGCAGCCAAGACCAGGGGATAAACATTCAGTACTTC. Translation gives CASSQDQGINIQYF. This rearrangement joins TRBV3-1 (or the pseudogene TRBV3-2) to TRBJ2-4, with D perhaps matching TRBD1 (6 bases). CDR1 LGHDT and CDR2 YNNKEL come from the germline V gene (reference sequence). The CDR3 runs to 14 residues. V was clipped by 0 bases and J by 6 bases, with 9 bases between them.

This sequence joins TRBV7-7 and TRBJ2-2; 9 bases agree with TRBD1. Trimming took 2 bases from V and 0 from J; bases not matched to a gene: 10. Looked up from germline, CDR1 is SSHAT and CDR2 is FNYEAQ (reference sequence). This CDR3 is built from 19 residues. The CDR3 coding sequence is TGTGCCAGCAGCTTAATGCCACAGGGGGCCCTCCCGAACACCGGGGAGCTGTTTTTT. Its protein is CASSLMPQGALPNTGELFF.